This entry is about one TCR beta chain. Germline lookup yields CDR1 MGHRA and CDR2 YSYEKL. The CDR3 totals 17 residues. The V end lost 4 bases, the J end lost 3 bases, and 19 bases lay between the germline ends. A sample-barcoded 5' primer and a J-beta primer mix were used in a second PCR of roughly 7 to 11 cycles. TCRdb re-called the 5' RACE reads through MiXCR, storing one row per CDR3 protein. This table holds about 1.4 million distinct CDR3 sequences, approximately 59% found once. The record originates from a study of blood T cells in healthy people across ages. This TCR came from a young man in good health. The chain uses TRBV4-1 and TRBJ2-1, with unresolved D. Material for sequencing was blood. CDR3 nucleotide sequence: TGCGCCAGCAGCCTCCCAAGGCTCCCCCGCGACTACAATGAGCAGTTCTTC. This sequence encodes CASSLPRLPRDYNEQFF.